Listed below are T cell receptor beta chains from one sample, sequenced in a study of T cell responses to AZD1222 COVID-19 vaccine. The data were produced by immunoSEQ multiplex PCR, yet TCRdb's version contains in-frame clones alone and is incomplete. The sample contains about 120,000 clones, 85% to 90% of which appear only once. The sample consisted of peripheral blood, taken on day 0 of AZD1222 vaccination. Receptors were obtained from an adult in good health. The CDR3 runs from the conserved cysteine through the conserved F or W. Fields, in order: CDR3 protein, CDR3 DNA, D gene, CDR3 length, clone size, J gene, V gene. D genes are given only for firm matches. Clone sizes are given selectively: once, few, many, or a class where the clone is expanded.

CDR3 protein: CASSLARLNEQFF
CDR3 DNA: TGTGCCAGCAGCTTAGCACGGCTCAATGAGCAGTTCTTC
D gene: NA
CDR3 length: 13
clone size: NA
J gene: TRBJ2-1
V gene: TRBV11-3

CDR3 protein: CATSDRLGGNQPQHF
CDR3 DNA: TGTGCCACCAGTGATCGTTTGGGGGGCAATCAGCCCCAGCATTTT
D gene: NA
CDR3 length: 15
clone size: few
J gene: TRBJ1-5
V gene: TRBV24-1

CDR3 protein: CASSPPGTGAGNEQFF
CDR3 DNA: TGTGCCAGCTCACCACCGGGGACAGGGGCAGGGAATGAGCAGTTCTTC
D gene: TRBD1
CDR3 length: 16
clone size: once
J gene: TRBJ2-1
V gene: TRBV18

CDR3 protein: CASSYSILGKLFF
CDR3 DNA: TGTGCCAGCAGTTACTCGATCTTGGGAAAACTGTTTTTT
D gene: NA
CDR3 length: 13
clone size: NA
J gene: TRBJ1-4
V gene: TRBV6-2/TRBV6-3

CDR3 protein: CASSSLRVSEQYF
CDR3 DNA: TGTGCCAGCAGTTCCCTCCGGGTATCCGAGCAGTACTTC
D gene: NA
CDR3 length: 13
clone size: NA
J gene: TRBJ2-7
V gene: TRBV28

CDR3 protein: CASSFLGGSNQPQHF
CDR3 DNA: TGTGCCAGCAGTTTTCTCGGGGGGAGCAATCAGCCCCAGCATTTT
D gene: NA
CDR3 length: 15
clone size: NA
J gene: TRBJ1-5
V gene: TRBV6-2/TRBV6-3

CDR3 protein: CASSLALGQGTLPLHF
CDR3 DNA: TGTGCCAGCAGCTTAGCGCTCGGACAGGGGACGTTACCCCTCCACTTT
D gene: TRBD1
CDR3 length: 16
clone size: NA
J gene: TRBJ1-6
V gene: TRBV7-9

CDR3 protein: CASSLGTSGISGETQYF
CDR3 DNA: TGTGCCAGCAGCTTGGGGACTAGCGGGATCTCAGGGGAGACCCAGTACTTC
D gene: TRBD2
CDR3 length: 17
clone size: NA
J gene: TRBJ2-5
V gene: TRBV5-4

CDR3 protein: CASMHCVGGPIPDTQYF
CDR3 DNA: TGTGCCAGCATGCACTGTGTAGGCGGGCCCATACCAGATACGCAGTATTTT
D gene: NA
CDR3 length: 17
clone size: NA
J gene: TRBJ2-3
V gene: TRBV21-1

CDR3 protein: CALRGGQGSPLHF
CDR3 DNA: TGTGCCTTAAGAGGGGGACAGGGATCACCCCTCCACTTT
D gene: TRBD1
CDR3 length: 13
clone size: NA
J gene: TRBJ1-6
V gene: TRBV30

CDR3 protein: CASSLTATQYNEQFF
CDR3 DNA: TGTGCCAGCAGCTTAACGGCAACACAGTACAATGAGCAGTTCTTC
D gene: NA
CDR3 length: 15
clone size: NA
J gene: TRBJ2-1
V gene: TRBV7-3

CDR3 protein: CASSALGGRGGELFF
CDR3 DNA: TGTGCCAGCAGTGCCCTGGGAGGCAGAGGCGGGGAGCTGTTTTTT
D gene: NA
CDR3 length: 15
clone size: NA
J gene: TRBJ2-2
V gene: TRBV25-1

CDR3 protein: CASSQDRGGGASGYTF
CDR3 DNA: TGCGCCAGCAGCCAAGATCGAGGAGGGGGCGCGTCTGGCTACACCTTC
D gene: TRBD1
CDR3 length: 16
clone size: once
J gene: TRBJ1-2
V gene: TRBV4-3

CDR3 protein: CSVGATHGYTF
CDR3 DNA: TGCAGCGTCGGAGCTACTCATGGCTACACCTTC
D gene: NA
CDR3 length: 11
clone size: NA
J gene: TRBJ1-2
V gene: TRBV29-1

CDR3 protein: CASRGTRQGGTEAFF
CDR3 DNA: TGTGCCAGCAGGGGGACAAGACAGGGGGGGACTGAAGCTTTCTTT
D gene: TRBD1
CDR3 length: 15
clone size: NA
J gene: TRBJ1-1
V gene: TRBV28

CDR3 protein: CASSPSAGPVYGYTF
CDR3 DNA: TGTGCCAGCTCACCATCGGCCGGTCCCGTCTATGGCTACACCTTC
D gene: NA
CDR3 length: 15
clone size: NA
J gene: TRBJ1-2
V gene: TRBV18